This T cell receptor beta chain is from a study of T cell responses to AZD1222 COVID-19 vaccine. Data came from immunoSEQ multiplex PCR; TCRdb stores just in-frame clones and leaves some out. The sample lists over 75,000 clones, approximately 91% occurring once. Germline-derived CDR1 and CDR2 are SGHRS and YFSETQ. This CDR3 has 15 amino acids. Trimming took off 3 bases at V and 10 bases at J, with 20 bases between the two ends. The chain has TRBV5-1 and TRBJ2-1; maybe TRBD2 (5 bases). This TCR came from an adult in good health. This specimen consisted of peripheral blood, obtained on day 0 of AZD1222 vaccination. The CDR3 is CASSSNIGEQREQFF. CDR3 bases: TGCGCCAGCAGCTCCAATATCGGGGAGCAGAGGGAGCAGTTCTTC.